Given below is one T cell receptor beta chain in context. Which antigen it targets is not known. No clone much larger than this one lies a single base away; base qualities are absent. The ViraFEST assay stimulated PBMC with viral peptide pools and then used TCR sequencing to identify antigen-specific CD4+ T cell clonotypes by expansion. After less than 13 days of culture, CD4+ T cells were isolated with the EasySep CD4+ T cell isolation kit. Two doses of either the BNT162b2 or the mRNA-1273 mRNA SARS-CoV-2 vaccine were administered to participants. Healthy vaccine recipients had no prior SARS-CoV-2 infection, confirmed by negative nucleocapsid antibodies before and after vaccination. About 2.1 million PBMC per well were cultured with 9 to 10 ug/ml peptides in IMDM containing approximately 4.7% human AB serum, approximately 10 IU/ml IL-2 and gentamicin. On days 3 and 7, half of the culture medium was replaced with fresh IL-2-containing medium. Unless noted otherwise, every peptide stimulation condition was cultured in triplicate wells. PBMC were separated from whole blood using Ficoll-Paque Plus gradient centrifugation and were then either cryopreserved at -140C or used fresh. The overlapping peptide pools covered the spike proteins of SARS-CoV-2 as well as those of the common cold coronaviruses HCoV-NL63, HCoV-OC43 and HCoV-229E. The QIAamp micro DNA kit was used to extract genomic DNA from the cultured CD4+ T cells.

This record belongs to a study of vaccination effects on CD4 cells after COVID-19 (dated 2022 in TCRdb). Study-level background: Across the study, the median time from the second dose to post-vaccine sampling was 72 days (range 14 to 241). SARS-CoV-2 spike-specific CD4+ TCR repertoires were compared before and after mRNA vaccination in COVID-19 convalescent patients and in infection-naive vaccine recipients. Altogether, roughly 10 COVID-19 convalescent patients and a few SARS-CoV-2-naive healthy vaccine recipients made up the full study. The Oncomine TCR Beta short-read assay on an Illumina iSeq 100 was used to sequence cultures from other donors in the study. The research as a whole found: Only a small number of convalescent patients were included, and no early post-infection timepoints were available, which limited the study. Among healthy vaccine recipients, nearly all vaccine-induced clones were SARS-CoV-2 mono-reactive, and only 1 of 255 was cross-reactive with common cold coronaviruses. At late post-vaccination timepoints, both infection-induced and vaccine-induced clones showed marked clonal contraction, consistent with waning T cell responses.

Between the V and J ends, shortened by 5 bases and 8 bases respectively, the junction contains 13 bases. Via the germline V gene, CDR1 is SNHLY and CDR2 FYNNEI. The cysteine opens and the phenylalanine closes a CDR3 of 13 amino acids. The sequence is cut down to CDR3 DNA, 39 bases in frame from base 1. Library creation used the immunoSEQ multiplex PCR assay. DNA from the cultured and isolated CD4+ T cells underwent TCR beta CDR3 sequencing. In the original analysis: Non-productive TCR sequences were removed, reads were trimmed to the CDR3 region, and CDR3s of at least 7 amino acids were retained. Antigen-specific clonotypes were identified using the MANAFEST web app by comparison of expansion in peptide wells against reference cultures. To count as positive, a clone had to show expansion at FDR<0.05 compared with the reference and with all other wells, an odds ratio above 5, and a frequency above 0.1% in two replicate wells. A clonotype was called cross-reactive if it was significantly expanded both in SARS-CoV-2 spike wells and in at least one common cold coronavirus spike condition. CDR3 similarity was assessed by Levenshtein distance using the stringdist R package, and unrooted trees were constructed with ape in R 3.6.1. TCRdb retrieved this table from immuneACCESS and kept in-frame rearrangements only. Not all clones are present; in checked studies, unresolved V genes account for under half, and no reason is known for the remainder. The D gene and trimming were derived from the DNA, and the V and J assignments and clone size from that table. This sample gives 60,000 to 90,000 clones in total; around 81% of them show up just once. The top ten hold 1.2% of the sample.

The receptor chain draws on TRBV2 and TRBJ2-4; matching of 6 bases hints at TRBD2 as the D gene. The material sequenced was CD4+ T cells from PBMCs cultured with HCoV-229E spike peptides, taken after COVID-19 vaccination. Sample cell subset or site, as interpreted from the label and publication: HCoV-229E spike overlapping peptide pool stimulation. The sequence was collected from a human donor who received a COVID-19 vaccine. The CDR3 protein: CASSWTRGDIQYF. The nucleotides are TGTGCCAGCAGTTGGACCCGCGGGGACATTCAGTACTTC.